Listed below are T cell receptor beta chains from one sample, sequenced in a study of beta chain features in type 1 diabetes. The data were produced by immunoSEQ multiplex PCR, yet TCRdb's version contains in-frame clones alone and is incomplete. The sample has tens of thousands of clones; 40% to 60% are singletons. The sequenced sample consisted of Tregs from blood. The receptors were sampled from a woman between 35 and 50 years old with type 1 diabetes. The CDR3 runs from the conserved cysteine through the conserved F or W. A D gene is named only where the DNA matches it firmly. Rows give clone size only sometimes, using once, few, many, or a class for an expanded clone.

TRBJ2-5	TRBV5-1	few	TRBD1	CASSLSQGKETQYF	TGCGCCAGCAGCTTGTCACAGGGGAAAGAGACCCAGTACTTC
TRBJ1-2	TRBV4-3	-	-	CASSQDYARGFGYTF	TGCGCCAGCAGCCAAGACTATGCAAGGGGTTTTGGCTACACCTTC
TRBJ2-5	TRBV29-1	few	-	CSVEGQFQETQYF	TGCAGCGTTGAGGGGCAGTTCCAAGAGACCCAGTACTTC
TRBJ1-2	TRBV5-5	-	-	CASSQAGEYGYTF	TGTGCCAGCAGCCAAGCGGGGGAATATGGCTACACCTTC
TRBJ2-5	TRBV7-6	-	-	CASSLEYSRGTQYF	TGTGCCAGCAGCTTAGAGTATAGTAGAGGGACCCAGTACTTC
TRBJ2-7	TRBV19	-	-	CASSIAGSPYEQYF	TGTGCCAGTAGTATCGCGGGGAGTCCCTACGAGCAGTACTTC
TRBJ2-3	TRBV28	-	-	CASSKPGLLGDTQYF	TGTGCCAGCAGTAAACCGGGACTTTTGGGGGATACGCAGTATTTT
TRBJ2-7	TRBV5-1	-	-	CASRRDTYEQYF	TGCGCCAGCAGGAGAGATACCTACGAGCAGTACTTC
TRBJ2-4	TRBV27	few	TRBD2	CASSLSGLAGGGNIQYF	TGTGCCAGCAGTTTATCAGGCCTAGCGGGAGGCGGAAACATTCAGTACTTC
TRBJ1-1	TRBV18	-	TRBD1	CASQGQGDTEAFF	TGTGCCAGCCAGGGACAGGGGGACACTGAAGCTTTCTTT
TRBJ2-4	TRBV28	few	-	CASRSPTVAKNIQYF	TGTGCCAGCAGGTCCCCGACAGTAGCCAAAAACATTCAGTACTTC
TRBJ1-5	TRBV4-2	large	-	CASSQDPNQPQHF	TGTGCCAGCAGCCAAGATCCTAATCAGCCCCAGCATTTT
TRBJ1-3	TRBV5-6	-	TRBD1	CASRRTGDGNTIYF	TGTGCCAGCAGAAGGACAGGGGATGGAAACACCATATATTTT
TRBJ1-2	TRBV6-5	-	-	CASSGFPGNYGYTF	TGTGCCAGCAGCGGCTTCCCCGGGAACTATGGCTACACCTTC
TRBJ1-2	TRBV7-9	few	TRBD1	CASSSTGTGAAYTF	TGTGCCAGCAGCTCTACCGGGACAGGGGCCGCCTACACCTTC
TRBJ2-5	TRBV5-6	-	TRBD1	CASSFYTGQVVETQYF	TGTGCCAGCAGCTTCTATACGGGACAGGTCGTCGAGACCCAGTACTTC
TRBJ2-6	TRBV5-1	-	-	CASSLDSSGANVLTF	TGCGCCAGCAGCTTGGATAGCTCTGGGGCCAACGTCCTGACTTTC
TRBJ2-2	TRBV28	-	-	CASSGRDTYTGELFF	TGTGCCAGCAGTGGTCGGGACACTTACACCGGGGAGCTGTTTTTT
TRBJ2-7	TRBV7-3	few	-	CASSLTASSYEQYF	TGTGCCAGCAGCTTAACAGCTAGCTCCTACGAGCAGTACTTC
TRBJ2-5	TRBV5-4	-	TRBD2	CASSPSSSGGTGETQYF	TGTGCCAGCAGCCCATCCTCTAGCGGGGGCACCGGGGAGACCCAGTACTTC
TRBJ2-2	TRBV7-3	-	-	CASSLTAHGTSTGELFF	TGTGCCAGCAGCTTAACCGCCCACGGGACTTCAACCGGGGAGCTGTTTTTT
TRBJ2-3	TRBV28	-	-	CASNLQGYGDTQYF	TGTGCCAGCAACCTACAGGGATATGGAGATACGCAGTATTTT
TRBJ1-4	TRBV2	-	-	CASKRDTFNEKLFF	TGTGCCAGCAAAAGGGACACCTTTAATGAAAAACTGTTTTTT
TRBJ2-1	TRBV28	-	TRBD1	CASRSQGQHYNEQFF	TGTGCCAGCAGATCACAGGGACAGCATTACAATGAGCAGTTCTTC
TRBJ1-5	TRBV2	-	TRBD1	CASSARQGYSNQPQHF	TGTGCCAGCAGCGCCCGACAGGGGTATAGCAATCAGCCCCAGCATTTT
TRBJ2-3	TRBV4-1	-	TRBD2	CASSQDPRLAGGDTQYF	TGCGCCAGCAGCCAAGATCCGAGACTAGCGGGAGGGGATACGCAGTATTTT
TRBJ1-6	TRBV25-1	-	TRBD1	CASSPRQGDSPLHF	TGTGCCAGCAGTCCACGACAGGGAGATTCACCCCTCCACTTT
TRBJ2-2	TRBV7-3	-	-	CASSLASRNTGELFF	TGTGCCAGCAGCTTAGCATCCAGGAACACCGGGGAGCTGTTTTTT
TRBJ2-1	TRBV28	-	TRBD2	CASRPWTSGRPSSYNEQFF	TGTGCCAGCAGACCGTGGACTAGCGGGAGGCCGAGCTCCTACAATGAGCAGTTCTTC
TRBJ1-3	TRBV4-2	few	TRBD1	CASSSQGQAVRNTIYF	TGTGCCAGCAGCTCTCAGGGACAGGCCGTAAGAAACACCATATATTTT
TRBJ2-7	TRBV7-2	-	-	CASSPGGGTSYEQYF	TGTGCCAGCAGCCCTGGCGGGGGCACTTCCTACGAGCAGTACTTC
TRBJ1-2	TRBV13	-	-	CASSWTGNYGYTF	TGTGCCAGCAGCTGGACGGGAAACTATGGCTACACCTTC
TRBJ1-2	TRBV7-9	-	-	CASSSLGRETNYGYTF	TGTGCCAGCAGCTCATTAGGGAGGGAAACTAACTATGGCTACACCTTC
TRBJ2-7	TRBV18	few	TRBD1	CASSLTGGYEQYF	TGTGCCAGCTCACTAACAGGGGGCTACGAGCAGTACTTC
TRBJ1-2	TRBV28	few	TRBD1	CASSTPGTGLYGYTF	TGTGCCAGCAGCACCCCCGGGACAGGGCTCTATGGCTACACCTTC
TRBJ1-5	TRBV6-1	-	-	CASSPQGGSQHF	TGTGCCAGCAGTCCGCAGGGCGGTTCCCAGCATTTT
TRBJ2-2	TRBV9	-	-	CASSLGSSTGELFF	TGTGCCAGCAGCCTGGGCAGCTCCACCGGGGAGCTGTTTTTT
TRBJ1-1	TRBV1	-	-	CTSSQDRDRGDTEAFF	TGCACCAGCAGCCAAGACCGGGACAGGGGTGACACTGAAGCTTTCTTT
TRBJ2-7	TRBV5-6	-	TRBD1	CASSFGDRVIAEQYF	TGTGCCAGCAGCTTCGGTGACAGGGTAATAGCCGAGCAGTACTTC